Reported below is one T cell receptor beta chain. The antigen remains unidentified. Genomic DNA of unsorted samples came from approximately 100 million PBMCs. TCRdb keeps only in-frame clones here, not all; method: immunoSEQ multiplex PCR. This sample has 400,000 to 550,000 clones; 65% to 80% occur once, and the top ten carry roughly 12%. The data stem from a study of shared clonotypes between healthy human individuals. Study results and limitations: Specimens sampled were limited to blood, with tissue repertoires likely differing.

Germline CDR1 is SGHTA and CDR2 is FQGNSA. CDR3 length: 16 amino acids. V was clipped by 3 bases and J by 7 bases; unmatched bases: 7. The sequenced sample was PBMCs. This receptor was obtained from a woman aged 40 to 49 in good health. Some clones in this sample may be carry-over from other donors' samples. This chain uses TRBV7-2 with TRBJ2-6; 9 nucleotides align to TRBD1. The CDR3 spells CASSFTGTGRANVLTF. CDR3 nucleotides: TGTGCCAGCAGCTTCACCGGGACAGGGCGAGCCAACGTCCTGACTTTC.